This is a list of T cell receptor beta chains from one sample in a study of cytomegalovirus exposure and HLA in healthy donors. TCRdb keeps only in-frame clones here, not all; method: immunoSEQ multiplex PCR. The specimen's table records 60,000 to 75,000 clones. Sequencing was performed on PBMCs. The receptor source for this set is a woman aged 25 to 39 in good health and CMV-seronegative. Both conserved end residues are part of each CDR3. A D gene is named only where the DNA matches it firmly.

TRBV15	TRBJ2-2	16	TRBD1	CATSSPTGGNTGELFF	TGTGCCACCAGCAGTCCAACAGGGGGTAACACCGGGGAGCTGTTTTTT
TRBV28	TRBJ1-3	14	TRBD1	CASSPGQAGNTIYF	TGTGCCAGCAGTCCAGGACAGGCCGGAAACACCATATATTTT
TRBV4-3	TRBJ1-3	18	-	CASSQVWEGGIAGNTIYF	TGCGCCAGCAGCCAAGTTTGGGAGGGAGGGATCGCTGGAAACACCATATATTTT
TRBV18	TRBJ2-3	15	-	CASSPELQSTDTQYF	TGTGCCAGCTCACCGGAACTACAAAGCACAGATACGCAGTATTTT
TRBV28	TRBJ2-5	12	-	CASSLLMETQYF	TGTGCCAGCAGCCTTCTAATGGAGACCCAGTACTTC
TRBV6-6	TRBJ2-1	14	-	CASTPGTGFNEQFF	TGTGCCAGCACTCCCGGGACTGGCTTCAATGAGCAGTTCTTC
TRBV13	TRBJ1-4	16	TRBD1	CASSHGGEGAGEKLFF	TGTGCCAGCAGCCACGGGGGGGAGGGGGCTGGTGAAAAACTGTTTTTT
TRBV11-2	TRBJ2-1	16	TRBD2	CASSFRLAGVYNEQFF	TGTGCCAGCAGCTTTAGACTAGCGGGAGTCTACAATGAGCAGTTCTTC
TRBV4-3	TRBJ1-6	17	-	CASSQVQLSSYNSPLHF	TGCGCCAGCAGCCAAGTGCAGTTAAGCTCCTATAATTCACCCCTCCACTTT
TRBV5-8	TRBJ2-7	11	TRBD1	CASSSRTGVYF	TGTGCCAGCAGCTCGAGGACAGGGGTGTACTTC
TRBV27	TRBJ1-2	14	TRBD1	CASSTGQEDYGYTF	TGTGCCAGCAGTACAGGACAGGAGGACTATGGCTACACCTTC
TRBV6-7	TRBJ2-4	17	TRBD2	CASSYSGRGSAKNIQYF	TGTGCCAGCAGTTATAGCGGGAGGGGATCGGCCAAAAACATTCAGTACTTC
TRBV7-2	TRBJ1-2	13	-	CASSSDTVESYTF	TGTGCCAGCAGCTCGGACACGGTTGAATCCTACACCTTC
TRBV7-2	TRBJ1-1	14	-	CASSPQGGDTEAFF	TGTGCCAGCAGCCCTCAGGGAGGGGACACTGAAGCTTTCTTT
TRBV7-2	TRBJ2-1	15	TRBD2	CASSPWTSGSNEQFF	TGTGCCAGCAGCCCATGGACTAGCGGGAGCAATGAGCAGTTCTTC
TRBV5-1	TRBJ2-1	14	TRBD2	CASSWGGVGNEQFF	TGCGCCAGCAGCTGGGGAGGGGTGGGCAATGAGCAGTTCTTC
TRBV10-3	TRBJ2-7	13	-	CAMRSGHVYEQYF	TGTGCCATGCGATCTGGACACGTCTACGAGCAGTACTTC
TRBV6-5	TRBJ2-1	13	-	CASSGSSYNEQFF	TGTGCCAGCAGCGGGAGTTCCTACAATGAGCAGTTCTTC
TRBV7-9	TRBJ1-1	14	-	CASSLAGGNTEAFF	TGTGCCAGCAGCTTAGCGGGGGGGAACACTGAAGCTTTCTTT
TRBV29-1	TRBJ2-3	13	TRBD1	CSVYRGGTDTQYF	TGCAGCGTATACAGGGGGGGCACAGATACGCAGTATTTT
TRBV19	TRBJ1-2	14	TRBD1	CASTLQGADYGYTF	TGTGCCAGTACTCTACAGGGGGCGGACTATGGCTACACCTTC
TRBV7-3	TRBJ1-3	14	TRBD1	CASSGCDRGYTIYF	TGTGCCAGCAGCGGCTGCGACAGGGGTTACACCATATATTTT
TRBV6-5	TRBJ1-6	15	-	CASSPPGAYNSPLHF	TGTGCCAGCAGCCCCCCAGGCGCCTATAATTCACCCCTCCACTTT
TRBV10-1	TRBJ2-5	16	TRBD1	CASSGRGTGEQETQYF	TGCGCCAGCAGTGGACGGGGGACAGGGGAACAAGAGACCCAGTACTTC
TRBV19	TRBJ1-2	15	-	CASSPSQGFVYGYTF	TGTGCCAGTAGTCCCTCGCAGGGCTTCGTCTATGGCTACACCTTC
TRBV5-6	TRBJ1-2	13	-	CASSLVGDYGYTF	TGTGCCAGCAGCTTGGTCGGGGACTATGGCTACACCTTC
TRBV20-1	TRBJ2-7	11	-	CSASGENEQYF	TGCAGTGCTAGCGGGGAAAACGAGCAGTACTTC
TRBV19	TRBJ1-5	12	-	CASSGLYQPQHF	TGTGCCAGTAGTGGGCTTTATCAGCCCCAGCATTTT
TRBV5-1	TRBJ2-1	15	TRBD2	CASSLALAGVNEQFF	TGCGCCAGCAGCTTGGCTCTAGCGGGGGTCAATGAGCAGTTCTTC
TRBV19	TRBJ2-7	17	-	CASTDGYSTGRMDEQYF	TGTGCCAGTACCGATGGGTACTCGACAGGGAGGATGGACGAGCAGTACTTC
TRBV13	TRBJ2-3	17	TRBD2	CASSPQTSGVITDTQYF	TGTGCCAGCAGCCCACAGACTAGCGGTGTCATCACAGATACGCAGTATTTT
TRBV7-9	TRBJ2-1	14	TRBD2	CASSRLAGGHEQFF	TGTGCCAGCAGTCGACTAGCGGGGGGACATGAGCAGTTCTTC
TRBV7-9	TRBJ1-2	14	TRBD1	CASTWTGRDYGYTF	TGTGCCAGCACCTGGACAGGGAGGGACTATGGCTACACCTTC
TRBV4-1	TRBJ1-2	13	-	CASSQGTGDGYTF	TGCGCCAGCAGCCAAGGAACGGGGGACGGCTACACCTTC
TRBV29-1	TRBJ2-7	14	-	CSVVNTRSSYEQYF	TGCAGCGTTGTGAATACGAGAAGCTCCTACGAGCAGTACTTC
TRBV9	TRBJ2-2	12	-	CASSVSSGELFF	TGTGCCAGCAGCGTCTCCTCCGGGGAGCTGTTTTTT
TRBV9	TRBJ2-7	16	-	CASSVGRTGEIYEQYF	TGTGCCAGCAGCGTAGGAAGGACTGGAGAGATCTACGAGCAGTACTTC
TRBV10-3	TRBJ2-3	11	-	CAISPKDTQYF	TGTGCCATCAGCCCTAAAGATACGCAGTATTTT
TRBV2	TRBJ2-2	12	-	CASGHDTGELFF	TGTGCCAGCGGGCATGACACCGGGGAGCTGTTTTTT
TRBV29-1	TRBJ2-1	13	-	CSVDWHSYNEQFF	TGCAGCGTTGACTGGCACTCCTACAATGAGCAGTTCTTC
TRBV4-3	TRBJ1-2	14	-	CASSQDRVGYGYTF	TGCGCCAGCAGCCAAGACAGGGTGGGGTATGGCTACACCTTC
TRBV27	TRBJ2-7	14	TRBD2	CASRMGLVSYEQYF	TGTGCCAGCCGAATGGGACTAGTCTCCTACGAGCAGTACTTC
TRBV7-2	TRBJ2-7	11	-	CASSPLYEQYF	TGTGCCAGCAGCCCTCTCTACGAGCAGTACTTC
TRBV18	TRBJ1-1	12	-	CASSPLGGTAFF	TGTGCCAGCTCACCCCTCGGGGGGACGGCTTTCTTT
TRBV29-1	TRBJ2-5	13	-	CSVDSGGPEAQYF	TGCAGCGTCGATTCGGGGGGCCCGGAGGCCCAGTACTTC
TRBV7-9	TRBJ2-3	17	-	CASSLGGPDRDWGTQYF	TGTGCCAGCAGCTTAGGGGGGCCAGACAGGGACTGGGGTACGCAGTATTTT
TRBV4-3	TRBJ2-1	16	TRBD1	CASSQENRGGYNEQFF	TGCGCCAGCAGCCAAGAAAACAGGGGTGGGTACAATGAGCAGTTCTTC
TRBV25-1	TRBJ1-1	13	TRBD1	CASSVAGGTEAFF	TGTGCCAGCAGTGTAGCAGGGGGCACTGAAGCTTTCTTT
TRBV6-6	TRBJ2-1	15	-	CASSYSLNSYNEQFF	TGTGCCAGCAGTTACTCCTTAAACTCCTACAATGAGCAGTTCTTC
TRBV7-3	TRBJ1-1	12	-	CASSQGGSEAFF	TGTGCCAGCAGCCAAGGAGGGTCTGAAGCTTTCTTT
TRBV18	TRBJ2-7	15	TRBD1	CASSLQGLNGYEQYF	TGTGCCAGCTCGCTACAGGGGCTCAACGGCTACGAGCAGTACTTC
TRBV6-5	TRBJ2-7	16	TRBD1	CASSYTKDRGLHEQYF	TGTGCCAGCAGTTACACGAAGGACAGGGGGCTCCACGAGCAGTACTTC
TRBV5-1	TRBJ1-3	14	-	CASSLGKGGHTIYF	TGCGCCAGCAGCTTGGGGAAAGGGGGACACACCATATATTTT
TRBV13	TRBJ2-7	12	-	CASSLGANEQYF	TGTGCCAGCAGCTTAGGGGCCAACGAGCAGTACTTC
TRBV6-1	TRBJ2-1	14	-	CASSRQPDNGEQFF	TGTGCCAGCAGTCGACAGCCGGATAATGGTGAGCAGTTCTTC